This T cell receptor (beta chain) was identified during a study of T cells after yellow fever vaccination. Study summary: SMART-Seq v4 Ultra Low Input handled preparation of low-cell-number fractions.

Study outcomes and limitations: At approximately 96% for CD4 and approximately 89% for CD8, most primary-vaccination clones showed up again after the booster. Just a small share of clonotypes turned up in the CD4 compartment as well as the CD8 compartment.

Via MiXCR, TCRdb re-called the 5' RACE reads, giving one row per CDR3 protein. The sample includes 280,000 or so distinct CDR3 sequences, less than 9.5% of them seen just once. CDR3 length equals 15 residues. The ends were cut back, 0 bases at V and 6 bases at J, with 12 bases in the middle. CDR1 and CDR2 (germline): MNHEY, SVGAGI. A remark on this clonotype: No antigen is known for it.

The specimen was CD4+ T cells sorted from PBMCs, collected 5 days after the yellow fever booster vaccination. The source of this sequence is a man aged 18 to 30 who received the YFV17D yellow fever vaccine. The V and J genes are TRBV6-5 and TRBJ1-5; the D gene is possibly TRBD1 (5 bases). DNA for the CDR3: TGTGCCAGCAGTTACTCTGGGACCGCGGTTCAGCCCCAGCATTTT. As protein: CASSYSGTAVQPQHF.